This TCR beta chain came from a study of identical twins. Donors uniformly comprised healthy Caucasians. With V trimmed by 5 bases and J by 3 bases, 13 bases remained unmatched. The CDR3 contains 17 residues. CDR1 is SGHTA, CDR2 FQGNSA, per germline. A universal primer site was created by template switching, with the cDNA bearing unique molecular identifiers. In TCRdb, the 5' RACE reads were re-called with MiXCR into one record per CDR3 protein. The sample carries approximately 1.8 million distinct CDR3 sequences, about 30% recorded once. This clonotype was seen only a few times. Its antigen remains unknown. Findings of the study overall: While abundant cord blood beta clonotypes carried fewer insertions, memory repertoires showed no such pattern. Twins' excess sharing was less marked for out-of-frame beta sequences.

The rearrangement uses TRBV7-2 and TRBJ1-3, with 7 positions matching TRBD1. The TCR comes from a newborn girl in good health. The sequenced sample was cord blood. The DNA of the CDR3 is TGTGCCAGCAGCCCCTTACGGTGGACAGGAATTGGAAACACCATATATTTT. As protein: CASSPLRWTGIGNTIYF.